These T cell receptor beta chains were read from a single sample in a study of cytomegalovirus exposure and HLA in healthy donors. TCRdb's table, derived via immunoSEQ multiplex PCR, lists solely in-frame clones and lacks some. The sample lists about 190,000 clones, about 83% occurring once. The sample comprised PBMCs. These receptors were collected from a woman under 30 in good health and CMV-seronegative. CDR3s include the opening cysteine and the closing phenylalanine or tryptophan. D genes are given only for firm matches. Clone size appears in some rows only: once, few, many, or a class for an expanded clone.

>TRBJ2-2|TRBV9|NA|NA
CASSALGQTNTGELFF
TGTGCCAGCAGCGCCCTAGGACAGACTAACACCGGGGAGCTGTTTTTT
>TRBJ1-5|TRBV7-8|NA|once
CASSLGGFGADQPQHF
TGTGCCAGCAGCTTAGGGGGTTTTGGGGCCGATCAGCCCCAGCATTTT
>TRBJ2-3|TRBV5-4|NA|NA
CASSTGLSTDTQYF
TGTGCCAGCAGCACGGGACTTAGCACAGATACGCAGTATTTT
>TRBJ2-2|TRBV28|NA|NA
CASSLGTVGGGELFF
TGTGCCAGCAGTTTGGGCACGGTGGGGGGCGGGGAGCTGTTTTTT
>TRBJ2-7|TRBV6-1|NA|NA
CASSGLTGTSPYEQYF
TGTGCCAGCAGTGGCTTAACAGGGACATCCCCCTACGAGCAGTACTTC
>TRBJ2-1|TRBV2|TRBD1|NA
CASNQLRDRVHEQFF
TGTGCCAGCAACCAACTCCGGGACAGGGTACATGAGCAGTTCTTC
>TRBJ2-3|TRBV5-4|NA|NA
CASSPNTDTQYF
TGTGCCAGCAGCCCTAACACAGATACGCAGTATTTT
>TRBJ1-2|TRBV27|TRBD1|NA
CASSLTRDSSGYGYTF
TGTGCCAGCAGTTTAACTCGGGACAGCTCTGGCTATGGCTACACCTTC
>TRBJ1-1|TRBV28|NA|NA
CASSLILGAGTEAFF
TGTGCCAGCAGTTTGATCCTGGGGGCTGGCACTGAAGCTTTCTTT
>TRBJ2-5|TRBV7-8|TRBD1|NA
CASSPTRRDRVVETQYF
TGTGCCAGCAGCCCCACCCGCCGGGACAGGGTAGTGGAGACCCAGTACTTC
>TRBJ1-2|TRBV9|TRBD1|NA
CASSWTGDYGYTF
TGTGCCAGCAGCTGGACAGGGGACTATGGCTACACCTTC
>TRBJ2-2|TRBV6-6|TRBD2|NA
CASYTSGRPGELFF
TGTGCCAGCTATACTAGCGGGAGGCCCGGGGAGCTGTTTTTT
>TRBJ1-2|TRBV7-9|TRBD1|NA
CASSHGQGAYGYTF
TGTGCCAGCAGCCATGGACAGGGGGCCTATGGCTACACCTTC
>TRBJ1-2|TRBV5-1|NA|few
CASSLESGGYTF
TGCGCCAGCAGCTTGGAATCGGGTGGCTACACCTTC
>TRBJ2-1|TRBV4-1|NA|NA
CASSQEEADRYRFF
TGCGCCAGCAGCCAAGAGGAGGCGGACCGGTATCGGTTCTTC
>TRBJ2-3|TRBV2|TRBD2|NA
CASRPASGGRNTDTQYF
TGTGCCAGCAGGCCTGCTAGCGGGGGCCGAAATACAGATACGCAGTATTTT
>TRBJ1-6|TRBV19|NA|NA
CASSMSPGGNSPLHF
TGTGCCAGTAGTATGAGCCCAGGTGGGAATTCACCCCTCCACTTT
>TRBJ2-7|TRBV10-1|TRBD2|NA
CATASGRGYEQYF
TGCGCCACCGCGAGCGGGAGAGGCTACGAGCAGTACTTC
>TRBJ2-1|TRBV14|NA|few
CASSQGSHEQFF
TGTGCCAGCAGCCAAGGTTCTCATGAGCAGTTCTTC
>TRBJ1-2|TRBV18|NA|NA
CASSPENHGYTF
TGTGCCAGCTCACCCGAGAACCATGGCTACACCTTC
>TRBJ1-3|TRBV19|TRBD1|NA
CASSPNDRGNGNTIYF
TGTGCCAGTAGTCCAAACGACAGGGGTAATGGAAACACCATATATTTT
>TRBJ2-3|TRBV18|NA|NA
CASRQGTDTQYF
TGTGCCAGCCGACAGGGCACAGATACGCAGTATTTT
>TRBJ2-5|TRBV11-2|TRBD2|NA
CASSPLAGVGIETQYF
TGTGCCAGCAGCCCACTAGCGGGAGTGGGTATAGAGACCCAGTACTTC
>TRBJ2-7|TRBV5-6|NA|NA
CASSLGVGPPGVYEQYF
TGTGCCAGCAGCTTGGGGGTAGGACCGCCGGGAGTCTACGAGCAGTACTTC
>TRBJ1-2|TRBV4-2|TRBD1|NA
CASSLDRGRSGYTF
TGTGCCAGCAGCCTAGACAGGGGACGCTCTGGCTACACCTTC
>TRBJ2-1|TRBV7-2|TRBD2|NA
CASRLSYSGGEDEQFF
TGTGCCAGCAGATTATCCTATAGCGGGGGGGAGGATGAGCAGTTCTTC
>TRBJ2-5|TRBV4-2|NA|NA
CASSQDPRDQETQYF
TGTGCCAGCAGCCAAGACCCCAGGGACCAAGAGACCCAGTACTTC
>TRBJ1-1|TRBV2|TRBD1|NA
CARTTGMNTEAFF
TGTGCCAGAACGACAGGGATGAACACTGAAGCTTTCTTT
>TRBJ1-4|TRBV29-1|NA|NA
CSVEDPREGKLFF
TGCAGCGTTGAAGATCCCAGGGAGGGGAAACTGTTTTTT
>TRBJ2-3|TRBV7-3|NA|NA
CASSSSSSVGGDTQYF
TGTGCCAGCAGCTCCTCTAGCAGCGTCGGCGGAGATACGCAGTATTTT
>TRBJ1-6|TRBV5-5|TRBD1|NA
CASSKTGAYNSPLHF
TGTGCCAGCAGCAAGACAGGGGCTTATAATTCACCCCTCCACTTT
>TRBJ2-1|TRBV4-1|TRBD1|NA
CASSQDQGVGNEQFF
TGCGCCAGCAGCCAAGATCAGGGGGTCGGCAATGAGCAGTTCTTC
>TRBJ1-3|TRBV11-2|TRBD1|NA
CASTTGGSGNTIYF
TGTGCCAGCACCACAGGGGGCTCTGGAAACACCATATATTTT
>TRBJ1-3|TRBV7-9|NA|NA
CASSLGTSRGSGGNTIYF
TGTGCCAGCAGCTTAGGAACAAGCAGGGGATCAGGTGGAAACACCATATATTTT
>TRBJ1-2|TRBV19|NA|NA
CASSTKTGANYGYTF
TGTGCCAGTAGTACGAAGACCGGGGCTAACTATGGCTACACCTTC
>TRBJ1-1|TRBV14|TRBD1|NA
CASSQWGRGSTEAFF
TGTGCCAGCAGCCAATGGGGCAGGGGGAGTACTGAAGCTTTCTTT
>TRBJ1-1|TRBV5-1|TRBD1|NA
CASSWSTGKTEAFF
TGCGCCAGCAGCTGGTCGACAGGGAAGACTGAAGCTTTCTTT
>TRBJ1-2|TRBV5-6|NA|once
CASSLRVAGDYGYTF
TGTGCCAGCAGCTTGCGGGTTGCAGGGGACTATGGCTACACCTTC
>TRBJ2-7|TRBV29-1|NA|few
CSVSSGPGDVREQYF
TGCAGCGTTAGTTCCGGGCCAGGGGACGTCCGCGAGCAGTACTTC
>TRBJ1-5|TRBV30|TRBD1|NA
CAWSVRSAGGRQPQHF
TGTGCCTGGAGTGTAAGGTCGGCAGGGGGCCGCCAGCCCCAGCATTTT
>TRBJ1-6|TRBV27|NA|NA
CASSLYWSSYNSPLHF
TGTGCCAGCAGTTTATACTGGAGCTCCTATAATTCACCCCTCCACTTT
>TRBJ2-3|TRBV9|TRBD2|NA
CASSVGLAGLSQSHSTDTQYF
TGTGCCAGCAGCGTAGGACTAGCGGGACTGTCCCAGTCGCACAGCACAGATACGCAGTATTTT
>TRBJ1-3|TRBV7-9|NA|NA
CASSETMVGGLDGNTIYF
TGTGCCAGCAGCGAAACAATGGTCGGGGGGTTGGATGGAAACACCATATATTTT
>TRBJ1-1|TRBV6-1|TRBD1|NA
CASKRTGLNTEAFF
TGTGCCAGCAAACGGACAGGGCTGAACACTGAAGCTTTCTTT
>TRBJ2-7|TRBV2|NA|NA
CATNEPGSWGVSYEQYF
TGTGCCACCAATGAACCCGGATCGTGGGGGGTCTCCTACGAGCAGTACTTC
>TRBJ2-1|TRBV5-4|TRBD2|NA
CASSLGLLADEQFF
TGTGCCAGCAGCTTGGGCCTGCTAGCGGATGAGCAGTTCTTC
>TRBJ2-1|TRBV19|TRBD2|once
CASSQGLAGEQFF
TGTGCCAGTAGTCAAGGACTAGCCGGTGAGCAGTTCTTC
>TRBJ2-1|TRBV4-1|TRBD1|NA
CASSPHLGQGGDEQFF
TGCGCCAGCAGCCCCCACTTGGGACAGGGGGGTGATGAGCAGTTCTTC
>TRBJ1-6|TRBV4-1|NA|NA
CASSQDAGQGSPLHF
TGCGCCAGCAGCCAAGACGCGGGGCAGGGATCACCCCTCCACTTT
>TRBJ2-5|TRBV19|NA|NA
CASSVTTGETQYF
TGTGCCAGTAGTGTTACTACCGGGGAGACCCAGTACTTC
>TRBJ1-1|TRBV5-1|TRBD1|NA
CASSFRDSNTEAFF
TGCGCCAGCAGCTTCCGGGACAGCAACACTGAAGCTTTCTTT
>TRBJ1-1|TRBV4-1|NA|few
CASSLAGTDTTEAFF
TGCGCCAGCAGCCTAGCCGGGACTGACACCACTGAAGCTTTCTTT
>TRBJ2-1|TRBV9|TRBD2|NA
CASSRVGGEQFF
TGTGCCAGCAGCCGAGTCGGGGGGGAGCAGTTCTTC
>TRBJ1-2|TRBV6-6|NA|NA
CASSDRRYGYTF
TGTGCCAGCAGTGACAGAAGGTATGGCTACACCTTC
>TRBJ2-3|TRBV19|NA|NA
CASCSVEGTDTQYF
TGTGCCAGTTGTAGCGTTGAGGGCACAGATACGCAGTATTTT
>TRBJ1-3|TRBV5-1|TRBD1|NA
CASSEGTGGAGNTIYF
TGCGCCAGCAGCGAGGGGACAGGGGGTGCTGGAAACACCATATATTTT
>TRBJ1-5|TRBV5-1|NA|NA
CASSLGDNSNQPQHF
TGCGCCAGCAGCTTGGGGGACAATAGCAATCAGCCCCAGCATTTT